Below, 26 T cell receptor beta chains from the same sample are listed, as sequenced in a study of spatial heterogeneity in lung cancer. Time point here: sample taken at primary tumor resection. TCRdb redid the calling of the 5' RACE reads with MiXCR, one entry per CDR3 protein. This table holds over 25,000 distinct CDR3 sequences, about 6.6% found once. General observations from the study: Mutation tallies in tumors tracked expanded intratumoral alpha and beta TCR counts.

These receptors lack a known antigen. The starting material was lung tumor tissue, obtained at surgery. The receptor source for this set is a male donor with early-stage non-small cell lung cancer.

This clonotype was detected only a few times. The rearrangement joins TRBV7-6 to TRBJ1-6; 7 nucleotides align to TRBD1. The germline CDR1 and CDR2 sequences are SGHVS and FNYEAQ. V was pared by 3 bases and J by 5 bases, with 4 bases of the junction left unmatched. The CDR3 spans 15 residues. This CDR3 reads CASSLRTGNNSPLHF. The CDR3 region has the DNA TGTGCCAGCAGCTTGAGGACAGGCAATAATTCACCCCTCCACTTT.

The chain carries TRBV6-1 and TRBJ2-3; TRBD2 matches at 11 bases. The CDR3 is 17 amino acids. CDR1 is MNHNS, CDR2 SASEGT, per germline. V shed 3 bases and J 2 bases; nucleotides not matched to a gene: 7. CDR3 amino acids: CASSEFASGGLTDTQYF. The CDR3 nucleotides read TGTGCCAGCAGTGAGTTTGCTAGCGGGGGGCTCACAGATACGCAGTATTTT.

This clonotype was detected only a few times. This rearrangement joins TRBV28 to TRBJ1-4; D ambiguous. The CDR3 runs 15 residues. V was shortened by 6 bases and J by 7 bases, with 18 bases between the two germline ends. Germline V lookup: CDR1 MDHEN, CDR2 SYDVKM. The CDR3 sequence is CASSPYGGRVEKLFF. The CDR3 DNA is TGTGCCAGCAGCCCTTATGGCGGGAGGGTTGAAAAACTGTTTTTT.

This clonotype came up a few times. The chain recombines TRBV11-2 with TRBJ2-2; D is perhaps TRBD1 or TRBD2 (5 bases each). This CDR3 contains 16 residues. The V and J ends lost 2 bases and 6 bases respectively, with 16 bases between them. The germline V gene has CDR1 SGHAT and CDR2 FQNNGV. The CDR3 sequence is CASSLMAGTNAGELFF. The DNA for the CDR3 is TGTGCCAGCAGCTTAATGGCAGGGACCAACGCCGGGGAGCTGTTTTTT. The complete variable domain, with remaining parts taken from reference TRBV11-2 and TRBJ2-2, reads EAGVAQSPRYKIIEKRQSVAFWCNPISGHATLYWYQQILGQGPKLLIQFQNNGVVDDSQLPKDRFSAERLKGVDSTLKIQPAKLEDSAVYLCASSLMAGTNAGELFFGEGSRLTVL.

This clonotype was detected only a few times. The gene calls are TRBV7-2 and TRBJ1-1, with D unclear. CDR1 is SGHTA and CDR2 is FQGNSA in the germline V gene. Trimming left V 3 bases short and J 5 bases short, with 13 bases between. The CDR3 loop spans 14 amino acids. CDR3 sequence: CASSFKGGGTEAFF. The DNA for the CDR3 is TGTGCCAGCAGCTTTAAGGGAGGTGGGACTGAAGCTTTCTTT. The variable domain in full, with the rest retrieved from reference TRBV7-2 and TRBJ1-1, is GAGVSQSPSNKVTEKGKDVELRCDPISGHTALYWYRQSLGQGLEFLIYFQGNSAPDKSGLPSDRFSAERTGGSVSTLTIQRTQQEDSAVYLCASSFKGGGTEAFFGQGTRLTVV.

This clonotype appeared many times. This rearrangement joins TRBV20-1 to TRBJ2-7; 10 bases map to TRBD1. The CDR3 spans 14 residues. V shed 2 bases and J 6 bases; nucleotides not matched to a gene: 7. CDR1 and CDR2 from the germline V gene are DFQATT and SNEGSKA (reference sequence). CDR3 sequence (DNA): TGCAGTGCTAGATCGGACAGGGACAGGGGCGAGCAGTACTTC. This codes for CSARSDRDRGEQYF.

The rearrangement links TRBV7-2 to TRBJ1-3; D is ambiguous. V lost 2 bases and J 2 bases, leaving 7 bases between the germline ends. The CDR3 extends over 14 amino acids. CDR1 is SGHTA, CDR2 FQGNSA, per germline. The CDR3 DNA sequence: TGTGCCAGCAGCTTAAGGCAGGCTGGAAACACCATATATTTT. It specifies CASSLRQAGNTIYF.

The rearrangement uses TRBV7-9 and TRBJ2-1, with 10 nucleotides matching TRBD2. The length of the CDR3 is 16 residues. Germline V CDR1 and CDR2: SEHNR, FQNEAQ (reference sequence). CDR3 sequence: CAGELMGLAWYNEQFF. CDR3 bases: TGTGCGGGAGAATTAATGGGACTAGCGTGGTACAATGAGCAGTTCTTC.

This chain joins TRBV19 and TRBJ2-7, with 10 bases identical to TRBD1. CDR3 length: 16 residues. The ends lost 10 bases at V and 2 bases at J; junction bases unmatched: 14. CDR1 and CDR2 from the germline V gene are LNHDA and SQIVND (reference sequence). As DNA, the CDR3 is TGTGCCACCCTGAAACGGGACAGGGGAGCAACCTACGAGCAGTACTTC. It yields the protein CATLKRDRGATYEQYF. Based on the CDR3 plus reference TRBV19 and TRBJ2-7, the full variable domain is DGGITQSPKYLFRKEGQNVTLSCEQNLNHDAMYWYRQDPGQGLRLIYYSQIVNDFQKGDIAEGYSVSREKKESFPLTVTSAQKNPTAFYLCATLKRDRGATYEQYFGPGTRLTVT.

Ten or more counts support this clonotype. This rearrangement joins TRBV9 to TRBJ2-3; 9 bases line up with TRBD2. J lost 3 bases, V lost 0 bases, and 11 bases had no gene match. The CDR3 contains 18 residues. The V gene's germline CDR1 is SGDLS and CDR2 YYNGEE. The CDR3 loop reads CASSVGLGLAGSTDTQYF. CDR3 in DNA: TGTGCCAGCAGCGTAGGATTGGGGCTAGCGGGGTCGACAGATACGCAGTATTTT.

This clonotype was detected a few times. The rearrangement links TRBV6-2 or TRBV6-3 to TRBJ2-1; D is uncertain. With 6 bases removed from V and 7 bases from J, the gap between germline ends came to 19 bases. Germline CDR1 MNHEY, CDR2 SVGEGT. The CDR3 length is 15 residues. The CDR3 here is CASSSRPTRSNEQFF. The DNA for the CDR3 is TGTGCCAGCAGCTCACGACCGACCAGGTCGAATGAGCAGTTCTTC.

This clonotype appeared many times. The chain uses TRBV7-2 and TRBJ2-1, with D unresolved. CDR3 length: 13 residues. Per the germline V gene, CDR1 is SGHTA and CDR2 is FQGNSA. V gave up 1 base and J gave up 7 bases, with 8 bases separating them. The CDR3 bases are TGTGCCAGCAGCTTAGGATTAAGGAATGAGCAGTTCTTC. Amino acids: CASSLGLRNEQFF. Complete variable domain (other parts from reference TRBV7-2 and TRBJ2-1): GAGVSQSPSNKVTEKGKDVELRCDPISGHTALYWYRQSLGQGLEFLIYFQGNSAPDKSGLPSDRFSAERTGGSVSTLTIQRTQQEDSAVYLCASSLGLRNEQFFGPGTRLTVL.

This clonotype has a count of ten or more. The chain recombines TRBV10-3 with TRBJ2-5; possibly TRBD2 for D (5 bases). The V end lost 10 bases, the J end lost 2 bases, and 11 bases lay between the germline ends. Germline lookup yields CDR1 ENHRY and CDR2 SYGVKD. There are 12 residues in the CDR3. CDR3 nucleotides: TGTGCCACCACCCGGGATCAAGAGACCCAGTACTTC. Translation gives CATTRDQETQYF.

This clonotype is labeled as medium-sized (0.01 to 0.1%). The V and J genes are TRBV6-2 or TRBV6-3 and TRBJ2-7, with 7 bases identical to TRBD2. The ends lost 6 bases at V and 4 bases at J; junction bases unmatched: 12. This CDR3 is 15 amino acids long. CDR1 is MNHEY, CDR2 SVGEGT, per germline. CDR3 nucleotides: TGTGCCAGCAGAGAAGACAGCGGGAAAATATACGAGCAGTACTTC. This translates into CASREDSGKIYEQYF.

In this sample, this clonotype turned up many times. The DNA of the CDR3 is TGCAGCGTTGTGAGGCCCAAGAGCACGAACACTGAAGCTTTCTTT. This codes for CSVVRPKSTNTEAFF. The chain carries TRBV29-1 and TRBJ1-1; the D is unclear. CDR1 is SQVTM, CDR2 ANQGSEA, per germline. V lost 4 bases to trimming and J lost 1 base, with 16 bases between them. This CDR3 has 15 amino acids.

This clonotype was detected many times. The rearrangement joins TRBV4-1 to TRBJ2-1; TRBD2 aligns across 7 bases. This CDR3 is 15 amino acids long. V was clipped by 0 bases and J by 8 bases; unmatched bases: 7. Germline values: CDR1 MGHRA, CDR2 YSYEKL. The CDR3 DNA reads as TGCGCCAGCAGCCAAGATCTGGAGCGGGGACATGAGCAGTTCTTC. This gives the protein CASSQDLERGHEQFF.

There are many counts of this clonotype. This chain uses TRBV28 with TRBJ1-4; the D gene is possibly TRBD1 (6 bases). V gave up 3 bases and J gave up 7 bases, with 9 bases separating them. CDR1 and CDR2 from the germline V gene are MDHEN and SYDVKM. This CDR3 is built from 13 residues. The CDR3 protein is CASSFGGFEKLFF. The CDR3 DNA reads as TGTGCCAGCAGTTTCGGGGGCTTTGAAAAACTGTTTTTT.

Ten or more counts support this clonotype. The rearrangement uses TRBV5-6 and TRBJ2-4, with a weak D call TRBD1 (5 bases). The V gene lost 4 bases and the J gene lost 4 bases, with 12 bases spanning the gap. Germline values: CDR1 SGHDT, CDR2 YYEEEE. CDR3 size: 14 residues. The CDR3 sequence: CASSPFRQKNIQYF. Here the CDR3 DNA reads TGTGCCAGCAGCCCATTTCGACAGAAAAACATTCAGTACTTC. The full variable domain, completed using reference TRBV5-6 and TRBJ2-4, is DAGVTQSPTHLIKTRGQQVTLRCSPKSGHDTVSWYQQALGQGPQFIFQYYEEEERQRGNFPDRFSGHQFPNYSSELNVNALLLGDSALYLCASSPFRQKNIQYFGAGTRLSVL.

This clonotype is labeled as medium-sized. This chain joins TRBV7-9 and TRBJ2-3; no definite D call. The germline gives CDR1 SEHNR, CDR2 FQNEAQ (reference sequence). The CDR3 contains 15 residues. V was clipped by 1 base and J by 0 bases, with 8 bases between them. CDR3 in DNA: TGTGCCAGCAGCTTAGGCCAGATTAGCACAGATACGCAGTATTTT. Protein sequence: CASSLGQISTDTQYF.

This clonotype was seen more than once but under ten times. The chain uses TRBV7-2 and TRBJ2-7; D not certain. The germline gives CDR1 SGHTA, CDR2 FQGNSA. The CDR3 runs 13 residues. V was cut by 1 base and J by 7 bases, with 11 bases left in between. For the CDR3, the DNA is TGTGCCAGCAGCTTAGGTTTGATTGGGGAGCAGTACTTC. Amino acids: CASSLGLIGEQYF.

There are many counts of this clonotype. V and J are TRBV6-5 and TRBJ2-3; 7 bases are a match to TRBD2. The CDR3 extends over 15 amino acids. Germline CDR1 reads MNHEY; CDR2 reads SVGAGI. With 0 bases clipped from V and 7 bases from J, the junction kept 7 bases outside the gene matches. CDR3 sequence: CASSYSRASGHTQYF. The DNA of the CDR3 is TGTGCCAGCAGTTACTCGAGGGCTAGCGGTCATACGCAGTATTTT.

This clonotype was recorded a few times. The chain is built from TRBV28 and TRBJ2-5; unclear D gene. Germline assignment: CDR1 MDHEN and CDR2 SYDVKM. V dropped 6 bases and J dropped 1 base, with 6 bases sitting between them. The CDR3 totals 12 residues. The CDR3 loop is CASRLPQETQYF. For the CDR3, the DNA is TGTGCCAGCAGGTTACCCCAAGAGACCCAGTACTTC.

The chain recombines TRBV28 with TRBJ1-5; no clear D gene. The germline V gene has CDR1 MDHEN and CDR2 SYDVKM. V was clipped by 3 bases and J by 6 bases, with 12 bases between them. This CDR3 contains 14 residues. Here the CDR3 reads CASSLGGSGQPQHF. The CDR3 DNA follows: TGTGCCAGCAGTTTGGGAGGATCGGGTCAGCCCCAGCATTTT.

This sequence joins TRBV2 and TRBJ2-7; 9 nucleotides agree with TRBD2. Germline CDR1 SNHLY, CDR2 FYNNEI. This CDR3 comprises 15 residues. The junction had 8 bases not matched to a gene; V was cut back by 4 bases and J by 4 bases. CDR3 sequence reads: CASSGPSGVRYEQYF. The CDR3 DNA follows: TGTGCCAGCAGTGGGCCTAGCGGGGTGAGGTACGAGCAGTACTTC.

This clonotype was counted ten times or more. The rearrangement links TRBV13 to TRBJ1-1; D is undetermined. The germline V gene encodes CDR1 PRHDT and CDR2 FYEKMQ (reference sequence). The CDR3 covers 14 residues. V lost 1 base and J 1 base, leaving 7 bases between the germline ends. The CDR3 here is CASSLAPGNTEAFF. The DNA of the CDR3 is TGTGCCAGCAGCTTAGCTCCGGGGAACACTGAAGCTTTCTTT. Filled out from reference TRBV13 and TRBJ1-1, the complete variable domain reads AAGVIQSPRHLIKEKRETATLKCYPIPRHDTVYWYQQGPGQDPQFLISFYEKMQSDKGSIPDRFSAQQFSDYHSELNMSSLELGDSALYFCASSLAPGNTEAFFGQGTRLTVV.

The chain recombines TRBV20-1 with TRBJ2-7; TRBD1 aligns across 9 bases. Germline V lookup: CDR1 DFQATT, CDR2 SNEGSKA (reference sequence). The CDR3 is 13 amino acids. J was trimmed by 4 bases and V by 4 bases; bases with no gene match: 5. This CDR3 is CSATTGGAYEQYF. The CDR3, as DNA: TGCAGTGCTACCACAGGGGGCGCGTACGAGCAGTACTTC.